This T cell receptor beta chain is from a study of cytomegalovirus exposure and HLA in healthy donors. Study context: Among the approximately 380 donors who were genotyped, roughly 86% fell in the genetic ancestry cluster that is associated with self-reported Caucasian donors. Overall study findings and caveats: Rare TCR sequences predominated, though certain public TCRs were found in many donors.

V lost 0 bases to trimming and J lost 2 bases, with 5 bases between them. The CDR3 length is 12 residues. Germline V gene sequence: CDR1 SQVTM, CDR2 ANQGSEA. Comments on this clone: Its antigen is not identified.

PCR involved 60 Vbeta and 13 Jbeta primers. Clones were sequenced by immunoSEQ multiplex PCR, and TCRdb holds only the in-frame ones, with some missing. The sample lists about 89,000 clones, under 80% occurring once. The V gene is TRBV29-1, the J gene TRBJ2-7; no firm D call. The clonotype was recovered from a male donor in good health and CMV-seronegative. The source material was PBMCs. Here the CDR3 DNA reads TGCAGCGTTGAAGAACATACCTACGAGCAGTACTTC. Its translation is CSVEEHTYEQYF.